Following are 14 T cell receptor beta chains from one sample sequenced in a study of T cell responses to AZD1222 COVID-19 vaccine. TCRdb's table, derived via immunoSEQ multiplex PCR, lists solely in-frame clones and lacks some. Here the sample spans about 140,000 clones, over 80% being singletons. Specimen: peripheral blood, collected 28 days after the second AZD1222 dose. These TCRs come from an adult who received the AZD1222 COVID-19 vaccine.

The chain joins TRBV5-1 to TRBJ2-2; unclear D gene. CDR1 is SGHRS, CDR2 YFSETQ, per germline. Deletions cut 2 bases from V and 3 bases from J, with 5 bases between. The CDR3 length is 13 residues. CDR3 nucleotides: TGCGCCAGCAGCTTTAGTTACACCGGGGAGCTGTTTTTT. Protein: CASSFSYTGELFF.

The chain links TRBV7-7 to TRBJ2-5; D might be TRBD1 or TRBD2, each matching 6 bases. Germline lookup yields CDR1 SSHAT and CDR2 FNYEAQ (reference sequence). The CDR3 consists of 13 residues. V was pared by 1 base and J by 7 bases, with 10 bases between. CDR3 nucleotides: TGTGCCAGCAGCTTAGGCGAGGGGGGGACCCAGTACTTC. Protein product: CASSLGEGGTQYF.

The chain uses TRBV7-9 and TRBJ1-2; D remains unclear. Germline V gene data show CDR1 as SEHNR and CDR2 as FQNEAQ (reference sequence). The CDR3 contains 15 residues. Trimming took off 0 bases at V and 4 bases at J, with 12 bases between the two ends. CDR3 nucleotide sequence: TGTGCCAGCAGCTTAGCAGGACGAGATTTCTATGGCTACACCTTC. Its protein product is CASSLAGRDFYGYTF.

The CDR3 region has the DNA TGTGCCAGCTCTCTTAGATCGGCAACCAACAACTATGGCTACACCTTC. It encodes CASSLRSATNNYGYTF. The chain uses TRBV18 and TRBJ1-2; D gene uncertain. Germline CDR1 is KGHSH and CDR2 is LQKENI. Trimming removed 6 bases from V and 2 bases from J, with 19 bases in between. The CDR3 extends over 16 amino acids.

The CDR3 DNA reads as TGTGCCAGCAGTTACTCTGCCGGTGGTAATTCACCCCTCCACTTT. This gives the protein CASSYSAGGNSPLHF. The rearrangement uses TRBV6-5 and TRBJ1-6, with unresolved D. The CDR3 is made up of 15 amino acids. The germline CDR1 and CDR2 sequences are MNHEY and SVGAGI. Trimming shortened V by 0 bases and J by 6 bases, and 9 bases separated the two germline ends.

The J gene is TRBJ1-1, the V gene TRBV15; 7 bases are shared with TRBD1. This CDR3 comprises 14 residues. The germline CDR1 and CDR2 sequences are LNHNV and YYDKDF (reference sequence). The V and J ends lost 4 bases and 2 bases, in that order; junction bases with no gene match: 4. CDR3 sequence (DNA): TGTGCCACCAGCATCGGGACAGCCAACACTGAAGCTTTCTTT. It translates to CATSIGTANTEAFF.

The V gene is TRBV12-3 or TRBV12-4, the J gene TRBJ1-5, with 7 bases that match TRBD1. The CDR3 extends over 13 amino acids. Losses at the gene ends were 4 bases for V and 4 bases for J; bases not matched to a gene: 1. CDR3 residues: CASSWDRNQPQHF. CDR3 in DNA: TGTGCCAGCAGTTGGGACAGAAATCAGCCCCAGCATTTT.

The V and J genes are TRBV5-6 and TRBJ2-4, with TRBD2 as a possible D gene (6 bases). Per the germline V gene, CDR1 is SGHDT and CDR2 is YYEEEE. Trimming shortened V by 4 bases and J by 6 bases, and 8 bases separated the two germline ends. CDR3 size: 12 residues. The CDR3 sequence: CASSLGLNIQYF. The CDR3 coding sequence is TGTGCCAGCAGCCTGGGACTAAACATTCAGTACTTC.

The gene calls are TRBV5-5 and TRBJ2-3; D is undetermined. Trimming shortened V by 1 base and J by 1 base, and 10 bases separated the two germline ends. Germline CDR1 SGHKS, CDR2 YYEKEE (reference sequence). This CDR3 is built from 15 residues. CDR3 amino acids: CASSLTTKRTDTQYF. The CDR3 DNA is TGTGCCAGCAGCTTGACAACTAAACGCACAGATACGCAGTATTTT. Full variable domain (remainder filled in from reference TRBV5-5 and TRBJ2-3): DAGVTQSPTHLIKTRGQQVTLRCSPISGHKSVSWYQQVLGQGPQFIFQYYEKEERGRGNFPDRFSARQFPNYSSELNVNALLLGDSALYLCASSLTTKRTDTQYFGPGTRLTVL.

This clone was recorded only once. The chain joins TRBV24-1 to TRBJ2-1; D gene unclear. CDR1 is KGHDR and CDR2 is SFDVKD in the germline V gene. This CDR3 has 15 residues. V lost 2 bases and J lost 4, with 11 bases in between. CDR3 sequence (DNA): TGTGCCACCAGTGATTATAAGTTAAATTACAATGAGCAGTTCTTC. Protein: CATSDYKLNYNEQFF.

This sequence joins TRBV7-8 and TRBJ2-5, with TRBD2 identical over 12 bases. This CDR3 has 16 residues. Germline loops: CDR1 SGHVS, CDR2 FQNEAQ. V lost 5 bases to trimming and J lost 4 bases; unmatched junction nucleotides: 8. For the CDR3, the DNA is TGTGCCAGCAGCCCCCGACTAGCGGGAGCTGGAGAGACCCAGTACTTC. As protein: CASSPRLAGAGETQYF. Full variable domain (remainder filled in from reference TRBV7-8 and TRBJ2-5): GAGVSQSPRYKVAKRGQDVALRCDPISGHVSLFWYQQALGQGPEFLTYFQNEAQLDKSGLPSDRFFAERPEGSVSTLKIQRTQQEDSAVYLCASSPRLAGAGETQYFGPGTRLLVL.

This clone was seen once. This rearrangement joins TRBV5-6 to TRBJ2-1; 10 bases match TRBD2. Per germline, CDR1 SGHDT and CDR2 YYEEEE. V dropped 3 bases and J dropped 7; count of bases not matched to a gene: 10. The CDR3 extends over 16 amino acids. The chain's CDR3 is CASSWRTSGGGNEQFF. The CDR3 DNA is TGTGCCAGCAGCTGGCGGACTAGCGGCGGTGGGAATGAGCAGTTCTTC.

There are a few counts of this clone. This chain connects TRBV20-1 to TRBJ2-7; 8 positions match TRBD2. The CDR3 totals 13 residues. CDR1 and CDR2 (germline): DFQATT, SNEGSKA (reference sequence). V dropped 3 bases and J dropped 7; count of bases not matched to a gene: 8. CDR3 sequence: CSASGGRLGEQYF. CDR3 coding DNA: TGCAGTGCTAGTGGCGGGAGGCTAGGGGAGCAGTACTTC.

V gene TRBV5-1 combines with J gene TRBJ2-5, with D possibly being TRBD1 (5 bases). The CDR3 has 15 amino acids. The germline V gene encodes CDR1 SGHRS and CDR2 YFSETQ. The ends were cut back, 4 bases at V and 1 base at J, with 14 bases in the middle. The CDR3 here is CASSSLGVGQETQYF. In nucleotides, the CDR3 is TGCGCCAGCAGCAGCCTAGGGGTGGGCCAAGAGACCCAGTACTTC.